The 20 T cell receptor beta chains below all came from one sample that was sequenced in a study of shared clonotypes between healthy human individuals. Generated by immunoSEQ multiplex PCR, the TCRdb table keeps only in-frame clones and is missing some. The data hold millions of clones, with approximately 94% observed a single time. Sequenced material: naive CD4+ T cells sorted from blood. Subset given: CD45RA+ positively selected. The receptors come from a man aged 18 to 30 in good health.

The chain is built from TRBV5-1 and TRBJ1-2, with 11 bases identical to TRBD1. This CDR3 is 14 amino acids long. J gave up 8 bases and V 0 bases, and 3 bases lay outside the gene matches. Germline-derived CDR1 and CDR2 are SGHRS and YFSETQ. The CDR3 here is CASSLDRTGGGYTF. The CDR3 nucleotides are TGCGCCAGCAGCTTGGATCGGACAGGGGGCGGCTACACCTTC.

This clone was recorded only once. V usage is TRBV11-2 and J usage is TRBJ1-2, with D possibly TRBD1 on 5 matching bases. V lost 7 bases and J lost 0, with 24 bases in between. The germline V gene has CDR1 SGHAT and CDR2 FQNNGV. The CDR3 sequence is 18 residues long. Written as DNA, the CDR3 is TGTGCCAGCAACAACCGAACGGGACCGCTTATAGCTAACTATGGCTACACCTTC. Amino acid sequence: CASNNRTGPLIANYGYTF.

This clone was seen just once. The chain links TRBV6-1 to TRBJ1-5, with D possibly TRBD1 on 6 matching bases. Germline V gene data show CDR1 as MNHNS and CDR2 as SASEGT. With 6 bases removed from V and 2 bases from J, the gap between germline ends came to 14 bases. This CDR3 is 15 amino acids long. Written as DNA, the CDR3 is TGTGCCAGCAGCAACCGGGACACAGGCAATCAGCCCCAGCATTTT. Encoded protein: CASSNRDTGNQPQHF.

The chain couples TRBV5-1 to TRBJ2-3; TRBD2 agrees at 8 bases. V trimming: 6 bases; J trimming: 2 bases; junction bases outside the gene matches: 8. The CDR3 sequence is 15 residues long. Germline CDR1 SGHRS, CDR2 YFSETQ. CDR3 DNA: TGCGCCAGCATACCAGCGGGAGACTCCACAGATACGCAGTATTTT. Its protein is CASIPAGDSTDTQYF.

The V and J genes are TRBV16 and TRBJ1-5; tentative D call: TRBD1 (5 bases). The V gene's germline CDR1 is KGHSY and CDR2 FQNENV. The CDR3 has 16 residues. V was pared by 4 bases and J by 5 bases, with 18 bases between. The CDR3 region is CASSRQEGTGDQPQHF. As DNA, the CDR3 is TGTGCCAGCAGCCGCCAAGAAGGGACGGGTGATCAGCCCCAGCATTTT. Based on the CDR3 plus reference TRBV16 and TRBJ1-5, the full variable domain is GEEVAQTPKHLVRGEGQKAKLYCAPIKGHSYVFWYQQVLKNEFKFLISFQNENVFDETGMPKERFSAKCLPNSPCSLEIQATKLEDSAVYFCASSRQEGTGDQPQHFGDGTRLSIL.

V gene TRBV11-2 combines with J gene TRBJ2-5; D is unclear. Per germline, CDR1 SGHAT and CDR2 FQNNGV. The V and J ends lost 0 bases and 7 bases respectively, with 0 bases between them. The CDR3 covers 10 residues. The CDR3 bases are TGTGCCAGCAGCTTAGAGACCCAGTACTTC. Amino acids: CASSLETQYF.

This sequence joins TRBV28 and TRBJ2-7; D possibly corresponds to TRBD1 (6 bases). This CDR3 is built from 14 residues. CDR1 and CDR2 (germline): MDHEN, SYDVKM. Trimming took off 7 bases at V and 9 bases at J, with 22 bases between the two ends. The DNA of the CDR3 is TGTGCCAGCACCAGTCTGGGGGCGAGTACGGGGCAGTACTTC. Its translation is CASTSLGASTGQYF.

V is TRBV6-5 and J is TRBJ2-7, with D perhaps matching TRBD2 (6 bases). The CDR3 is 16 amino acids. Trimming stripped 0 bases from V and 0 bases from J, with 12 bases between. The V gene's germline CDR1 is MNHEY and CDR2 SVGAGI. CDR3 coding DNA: TGTGCCAGCAGTTACTCTTCCCTAGCGTACTCCTACGAGCAGTACTTC. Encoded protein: CASSYSSLAYSYEQYF.

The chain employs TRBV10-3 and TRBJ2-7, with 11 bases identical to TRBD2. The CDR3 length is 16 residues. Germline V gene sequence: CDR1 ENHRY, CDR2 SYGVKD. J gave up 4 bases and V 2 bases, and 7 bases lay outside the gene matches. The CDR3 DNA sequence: TGTGCCATCAGTGAGGTAGTGACTAGCGGGATTTACGAGCAGTACTTC. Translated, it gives CAISEVVTSGIYEQYF.

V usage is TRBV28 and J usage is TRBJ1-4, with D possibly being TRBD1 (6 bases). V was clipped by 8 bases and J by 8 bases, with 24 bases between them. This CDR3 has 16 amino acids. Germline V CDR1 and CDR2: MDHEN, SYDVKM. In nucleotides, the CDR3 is TGTGCCAGCCGGGGGCAGGCGCCATTTCGTCCCGAAAAACTGTTTTTT. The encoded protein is CASRGQAPFRPEKLFF.

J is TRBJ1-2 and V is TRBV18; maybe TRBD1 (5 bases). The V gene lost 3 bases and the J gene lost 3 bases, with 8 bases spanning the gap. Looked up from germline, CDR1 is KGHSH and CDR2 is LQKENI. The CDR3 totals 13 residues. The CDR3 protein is CASSPTDDYGYTF. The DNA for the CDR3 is TGTGCCAGCTCACCGACAGACGACTATGGCTACACCTTC.

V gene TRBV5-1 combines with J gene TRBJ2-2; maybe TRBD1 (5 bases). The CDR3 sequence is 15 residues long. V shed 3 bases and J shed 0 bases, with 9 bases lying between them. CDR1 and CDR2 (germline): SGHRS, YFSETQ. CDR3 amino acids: CASSSGASNTGELFF. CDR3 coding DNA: TGCGCCAGCAGCTCTGGGGCCTCGAACACCGGGGAGCTGTTTTTT. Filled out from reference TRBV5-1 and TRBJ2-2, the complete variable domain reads KAGVTQTPRYLIKTRGQQVTLSCSPISGHRSVSWYQQTPGQGLQFLFEYFSETQRNKGNFPGRFSGRQFSNSRSEMNVSTLELGDSALYLCASSSGASNTGELFFGEGSRLTVL.

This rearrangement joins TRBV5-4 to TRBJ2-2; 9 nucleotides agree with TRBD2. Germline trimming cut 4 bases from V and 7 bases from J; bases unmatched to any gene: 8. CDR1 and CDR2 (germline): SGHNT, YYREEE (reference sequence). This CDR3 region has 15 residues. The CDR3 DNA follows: TGTGCCAGCAGCCCCGCGGGGGGGGCTGGCGGGGAGCTGTTTTTT. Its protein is CASSPAGGAGGELFF. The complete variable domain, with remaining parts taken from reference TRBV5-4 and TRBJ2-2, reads ETGVTQSPTHLIKTRGQQVTLRCSSQSGHNTVSWYQQALGQGPQFIFQYYREEENGRGNFPPRFSGLQFPNYSSELNVNALELDDSALYLCASSPAGGAGGELFFGEGSRLTVL.

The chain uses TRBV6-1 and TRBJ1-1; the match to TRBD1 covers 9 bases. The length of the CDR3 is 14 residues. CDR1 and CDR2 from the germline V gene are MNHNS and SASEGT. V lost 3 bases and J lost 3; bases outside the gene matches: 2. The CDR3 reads CASSETGGYTEAFF. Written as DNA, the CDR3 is TGTGCCAGCAGTGAGACAGGGGGATACACTGAAGCTTTCTTT.

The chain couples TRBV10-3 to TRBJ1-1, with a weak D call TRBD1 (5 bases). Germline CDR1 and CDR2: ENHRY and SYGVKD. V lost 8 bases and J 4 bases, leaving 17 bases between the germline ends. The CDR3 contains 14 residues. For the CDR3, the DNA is TGTGCCATCTCGGGGGAGGTGTGGTTCACTGAAGCTTTCTTT. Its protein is CAISGEVWFTEAFF.

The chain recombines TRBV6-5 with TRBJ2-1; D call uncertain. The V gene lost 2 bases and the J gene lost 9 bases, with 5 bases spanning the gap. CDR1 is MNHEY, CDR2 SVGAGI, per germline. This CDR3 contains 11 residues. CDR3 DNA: TGTGCCAGCAGTTACAGACTTGAGCAGTTCTTC. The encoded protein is CASSYRLEQFF.

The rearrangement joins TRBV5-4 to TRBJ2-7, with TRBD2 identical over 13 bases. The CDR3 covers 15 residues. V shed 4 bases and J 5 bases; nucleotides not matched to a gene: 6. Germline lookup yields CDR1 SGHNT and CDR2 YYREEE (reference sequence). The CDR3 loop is CASSTGLAGLDEQYF. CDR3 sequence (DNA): TGTGCCAGCAGCACGGGACTAGCGGGGCTTGACGAGCAGTACTTC.

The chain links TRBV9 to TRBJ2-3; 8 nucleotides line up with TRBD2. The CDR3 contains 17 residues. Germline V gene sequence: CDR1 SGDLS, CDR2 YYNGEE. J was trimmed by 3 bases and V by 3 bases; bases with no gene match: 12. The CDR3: CASSAAAGAGGTDTQYF. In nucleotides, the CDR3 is TGTGCCAGCAGCGCCGCTGCGGGGGCGGGAGGAACAGATACGCAGTATTTT.

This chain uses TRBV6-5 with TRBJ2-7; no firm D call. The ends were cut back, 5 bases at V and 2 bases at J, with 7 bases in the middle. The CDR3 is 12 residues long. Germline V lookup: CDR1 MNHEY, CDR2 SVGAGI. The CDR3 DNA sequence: TGTGCCAGCAGTGAGGCAGCCTACGAGCAGTACTTC. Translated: CASSEAAYEQYF.

CDR3 region: CASSLDDWGAKNIQYF. CDR3 nucleotide sequence: TGTGCCAGCAGCTTGGACGACTGGGGAGCCAAAAACATTCAGTACTTC. The J gene is TRBJ2-4, the V gene TRBV5-5; D is undetermined. The CDR3 totals 16 residues. V dropped 0 bases and J dropped 0 bases, with 10 bases sitting between them. Germline V CDR1 and CDR2: SGHKS, YYEKEE (reference sequence).